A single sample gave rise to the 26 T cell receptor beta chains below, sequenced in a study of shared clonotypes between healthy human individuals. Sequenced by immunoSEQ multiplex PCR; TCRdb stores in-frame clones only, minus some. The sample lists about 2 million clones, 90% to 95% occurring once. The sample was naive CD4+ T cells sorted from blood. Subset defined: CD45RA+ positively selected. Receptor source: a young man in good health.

In nucleotides, the CDR3 is TGTGCCAGCAGTTCCACCTTCCCCGGGACTAGCGGGGGGAGGTACAATGAGCAGTTCTTC. As protein: CASSSTFPGTSGGRYNEQFF. The gene calls are TRBV28 and TRBJ2-1, with 15 bases identical to TRBD2. CDR3 length: 20 residues. V shed 4 bases, J shed 4 bases, and the junction held 14 bases outside the gene matches. Germline V gene sequence: CDR1 MDHEN, CDR2 SYDVKM.

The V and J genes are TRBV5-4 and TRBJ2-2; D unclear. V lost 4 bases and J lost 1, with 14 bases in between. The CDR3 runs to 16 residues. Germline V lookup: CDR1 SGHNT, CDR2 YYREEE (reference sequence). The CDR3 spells CASSAKDGVNTGELFF. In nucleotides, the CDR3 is TGTGCCAGCAGCGCAAAGGATGGGGTGAACACCGGGGAGCTGTTTTTT.

The CDR3 DNA reads TGCGCCAGCAGCTTGTTACAGGGGAAAAGGACTGAAGCTTTCTTT. Translating gives CASSLLQGKRTEAFF. V and J are TRBV5-1 and TRBJ1-1, with 7 bases matching TRBD1. Germline V gene data show CDR1 as SGHRS and CDR2 as YFSETQ. The CDR3 covers 15 residues. J was trimmed by 5 bases and V by 1 base; bases with no gene match: 8.

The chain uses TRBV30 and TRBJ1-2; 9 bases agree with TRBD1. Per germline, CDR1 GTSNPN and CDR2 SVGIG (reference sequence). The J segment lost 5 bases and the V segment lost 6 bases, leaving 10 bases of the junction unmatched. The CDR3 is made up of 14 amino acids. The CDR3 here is CACRRTGDLYGYTF. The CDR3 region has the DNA TGTGCCTGCAGAAGGACAGGGGACTTATATGGCTACACCTTC. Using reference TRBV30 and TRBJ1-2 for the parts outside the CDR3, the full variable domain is SQTIHQWPATLVQPVGSPLSLECTVEGTSNPNLYWYRQAAGRGLQLLFYSVGIGQISSEVPQNLSASRPQDRQFILSSKKLLLSDSGFYLCACRRTGDLYGYTFGSGTRLTVV.

CDR3 DNA sequence: TGTGCCTCCGGGACTAGCGGGGTTGGGCCTGAGCAGTTCTTC. It codes for CASGTSGVGPEQFF. The chain couples TRBV30 to TRBJ2-1, with 13 positions matching TRBD2. The V gene end was trimmed by 7 bases and the J gene end by 9 bases; junction bases not matched to a gene: 9. Per the germline V gene, CDR1 is GTSNPN and CDR2 is SVGIG (reference sequence). The CDR3 has 14 amino acids.

CDR3 nucleotide sequence: TGTGCCAGCAGCTATGGACGGAACTACGAGCAGTACTTC. Its protein is CASSYGRNYEQYF. V gene TRBV2 combines with J gene TRBJ2-7; D uncertain. The germline CDR1 and CDR2 sequences are SNHLY and FYNNEI. The CDR3 runs to 13 residues. Trimming removed 6 bases from V and 3 bases from J, with 12 bases in between.

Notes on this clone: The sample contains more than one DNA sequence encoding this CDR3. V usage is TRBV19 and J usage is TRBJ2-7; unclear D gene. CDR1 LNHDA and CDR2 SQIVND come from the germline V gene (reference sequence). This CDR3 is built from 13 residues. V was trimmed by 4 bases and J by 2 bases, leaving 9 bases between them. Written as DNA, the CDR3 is TGTGCCAGTAGTAGGACGGTCACCTACGAGCAGTACTTC. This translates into CASSRTVTYEQYF.

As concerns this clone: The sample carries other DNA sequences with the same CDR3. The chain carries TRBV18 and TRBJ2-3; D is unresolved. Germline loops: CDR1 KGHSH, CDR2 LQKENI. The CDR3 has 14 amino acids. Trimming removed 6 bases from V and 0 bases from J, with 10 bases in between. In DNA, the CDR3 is TGTGCCAGCTCGCCTGGGTCTAGCACAGATACGCAGTATTTT. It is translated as CASSPGSSTDTQYF.

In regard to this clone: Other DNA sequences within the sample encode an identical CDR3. As DNA, the CDR3 is TGTGCCAGCTCACCGAATTCCGGCGAGCAGTACTTC. The encoded protein is CASSPNSGEQYF. The chain is built from TRBV18 and TRBJ2-7; D uncertain. The CDR3 is 12 amino acids. CDR1 is KGHSH and CDR2 is LQKENI in the germline V gene. The V gene lost 3 bases and the J gene lost 6 bases, with 9 bases spanning the gap.

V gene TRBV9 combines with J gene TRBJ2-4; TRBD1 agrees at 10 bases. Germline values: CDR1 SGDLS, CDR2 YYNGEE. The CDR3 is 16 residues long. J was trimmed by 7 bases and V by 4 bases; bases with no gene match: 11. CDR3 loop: CASSPTGTGVPNIQYF. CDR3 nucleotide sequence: TGTGCCAGCAGCCCCACCGGGACAGGGGTTCCGAACATTCAGTACTTC.

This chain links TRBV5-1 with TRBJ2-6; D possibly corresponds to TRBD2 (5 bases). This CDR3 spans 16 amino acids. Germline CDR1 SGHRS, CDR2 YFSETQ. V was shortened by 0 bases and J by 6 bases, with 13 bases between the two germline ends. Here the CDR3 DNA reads TGCGCCAGCAGCTTGGAGTGGGAGCTATCGGCCAACGTCCTGACTTTC. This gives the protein CASSLEWELSANVLTF.

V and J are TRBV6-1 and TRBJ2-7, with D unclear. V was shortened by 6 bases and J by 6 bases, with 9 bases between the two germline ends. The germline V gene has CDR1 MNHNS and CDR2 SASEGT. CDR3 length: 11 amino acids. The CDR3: CASSSFGEQYF. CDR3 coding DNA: TGTGCCAGCAGCTCATTCGGCGAGCAGTACTTC.

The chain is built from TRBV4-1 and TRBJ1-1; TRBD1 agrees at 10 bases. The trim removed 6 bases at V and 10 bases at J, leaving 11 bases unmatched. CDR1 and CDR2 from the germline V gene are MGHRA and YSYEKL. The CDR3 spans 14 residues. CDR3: CASSRDRGNFGAFF. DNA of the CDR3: TGCGCCAGCAGTCGGGACAGGGGTAATTTTGGAGCTTTCTTT.

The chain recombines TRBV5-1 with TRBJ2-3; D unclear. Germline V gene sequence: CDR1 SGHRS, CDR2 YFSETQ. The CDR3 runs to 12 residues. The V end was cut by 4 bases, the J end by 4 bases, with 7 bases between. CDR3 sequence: CASSRAADTQYF. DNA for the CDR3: TGCGCCAGCAGCCGGGCCGCAGATACGCAGTATTTT.

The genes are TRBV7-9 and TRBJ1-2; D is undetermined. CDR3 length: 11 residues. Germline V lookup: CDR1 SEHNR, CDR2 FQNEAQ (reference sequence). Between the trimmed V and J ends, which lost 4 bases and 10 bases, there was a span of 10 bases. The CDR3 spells CASSWMDDYTF. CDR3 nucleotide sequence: TGTGCCAGCAGCTGGATGGACGACTACACCTTC.

The chain's CDR3 is CASSYSIRGESPLHF. Written as DNA, the CDR3 is TGTGCCAGCAGTTACTCGATCAGGGGAGAATCACCCCTCCACTTT. This sequence joins TRBV6-5 and TRBJ1-6; a possible D gene is TRBD1 (6 bases). This CDR3 comprises 15 residues. Germline V gene lookup returns CDR1 MNHEY and CDR2 SVGAGI. Trimming removed 0 bases at V and 10 bases at J, with 13 bases between.

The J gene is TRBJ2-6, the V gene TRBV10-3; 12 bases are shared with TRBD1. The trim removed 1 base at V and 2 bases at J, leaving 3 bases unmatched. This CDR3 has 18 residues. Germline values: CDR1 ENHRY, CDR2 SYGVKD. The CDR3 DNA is TGTGCCATCAGTGAGTGGGGACAGGGGGCCCCTGGGGCCAACGTCCTGACTTTC. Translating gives CAISEWGQGAPGANVLTF.

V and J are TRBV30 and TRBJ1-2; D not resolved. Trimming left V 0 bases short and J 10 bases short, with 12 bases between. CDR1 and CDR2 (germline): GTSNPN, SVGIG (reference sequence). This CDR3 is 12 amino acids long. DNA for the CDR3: TGTGCCTGGAGTGTAATAGCCAGCACCTACACCTTC. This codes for CAWSVIASTYTF.

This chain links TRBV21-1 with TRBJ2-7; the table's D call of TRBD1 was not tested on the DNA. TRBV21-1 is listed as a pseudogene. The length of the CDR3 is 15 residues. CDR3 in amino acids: CASSKLSGGDYEQYF. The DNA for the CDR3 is TGTGCCAGCAGCAAACTATCAGGGGGTGACTACGAGCAGTACTTC.

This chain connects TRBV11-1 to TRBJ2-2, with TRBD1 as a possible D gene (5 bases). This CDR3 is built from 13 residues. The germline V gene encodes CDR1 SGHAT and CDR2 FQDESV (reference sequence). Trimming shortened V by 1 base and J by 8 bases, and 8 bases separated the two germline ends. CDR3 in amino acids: CASSLGRVGELFF. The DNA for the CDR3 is TGTGCCAGCAGCTTAGGCAGGGTGGGGGAGCTGTTTTTT. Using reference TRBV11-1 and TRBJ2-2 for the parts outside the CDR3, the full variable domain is EAEVAQSPRYKITEKSQAVAFWCDPISGHATLYWYRQILGQGPELLVQFQDESVVDDSQLPKDRFSAERLKGVDSTLKIQPAELGDSAMYLCASSLGRVGELFFGEGSRLTVL.

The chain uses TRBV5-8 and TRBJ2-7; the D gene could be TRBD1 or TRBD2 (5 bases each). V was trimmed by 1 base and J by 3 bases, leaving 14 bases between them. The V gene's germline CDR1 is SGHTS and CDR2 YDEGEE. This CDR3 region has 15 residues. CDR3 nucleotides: TGTGCCAGCAGCTTGTCGGTTGGGGGAATCTACGAGCAGTACTTC. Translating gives CASSLSVGGIYEQYF. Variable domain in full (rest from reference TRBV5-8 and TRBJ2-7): EAGVTQSPTHLIKTRGQQATLRCSPISGHTSVYWYQQALGLGLQFLLWYDEGEERNRGNFPPRFSGRQFPNYSSELNVNALELEDSALYLCASSLSVGGIYEQYFGPGTRLTVT.

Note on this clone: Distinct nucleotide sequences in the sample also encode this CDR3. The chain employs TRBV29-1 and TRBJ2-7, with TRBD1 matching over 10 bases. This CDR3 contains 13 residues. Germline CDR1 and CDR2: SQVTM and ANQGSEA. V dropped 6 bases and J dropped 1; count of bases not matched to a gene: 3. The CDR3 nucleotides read TGCAGCGTGGGACAGGGGTTTTCCTACGAGCAGTACTTC. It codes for CSVGQGFSYEQYF.

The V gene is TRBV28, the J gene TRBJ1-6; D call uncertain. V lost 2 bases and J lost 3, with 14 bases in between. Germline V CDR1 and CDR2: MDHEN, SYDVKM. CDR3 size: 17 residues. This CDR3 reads CASSLGPPRDYNSPLHF. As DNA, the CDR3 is TGTGCCAGCAGTTTAGGTCCCCCGCGGGACTATAATTCACCCCTCCACTTT.

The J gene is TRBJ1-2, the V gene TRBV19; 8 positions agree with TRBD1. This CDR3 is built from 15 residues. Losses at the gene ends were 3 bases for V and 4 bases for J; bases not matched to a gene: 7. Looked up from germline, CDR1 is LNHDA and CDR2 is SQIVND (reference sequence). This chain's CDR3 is CASSMTAGGLYGYTF. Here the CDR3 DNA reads TGTGCCAGTAGTATGACGGCAGGGGGCCTCTATGGCTACACCTTC.

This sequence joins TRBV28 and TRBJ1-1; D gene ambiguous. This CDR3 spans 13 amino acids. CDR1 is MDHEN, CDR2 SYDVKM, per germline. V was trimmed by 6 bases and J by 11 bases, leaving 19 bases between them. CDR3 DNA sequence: TGTGCCAGCAGCTTACGTCGGGTCCCTCGGGCTTTCTTT. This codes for CASSLRRVPRAFF.

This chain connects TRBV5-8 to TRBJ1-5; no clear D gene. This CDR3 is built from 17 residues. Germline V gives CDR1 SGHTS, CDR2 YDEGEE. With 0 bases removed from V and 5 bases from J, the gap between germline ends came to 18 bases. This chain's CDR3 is CASSLVVAAGTDQPQHF. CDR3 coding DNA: TGTGCCAGCAGCTTGGTCGTTGCGGCAGGCACAGATCAGCCCCAGCATTTT. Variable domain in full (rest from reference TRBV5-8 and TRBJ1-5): EAGVTQSPTHLIKTRGQQATLRCSPISGHTSVYWYQQALGLGLQFLLWYDEGEERNRGNFPPRFSGRQFPNYSSELNVNALELEDSALYLCASSLVVAAGTDQPQHFGDGTRLSIL.